A selection of T cell receptor beta chains follows, all from one sample in a study of blood T cell repertoires in COVID-19. Here immunoSEQ multiplex PCR was the method, and the copy in TCRdb shows in-frame clones only, minus some. The sample consists of roughly 110,000 clones, around 89% of them appearing once. The sample comprised peripheral blood. These TCRs come from a man aged 50 or older with active or convalescent COVID-19. Each CDR3 is given with its conserved first and last residue. D genes are given only for firm matches. Clone size appears in some rows only: once, few, many, or a class for an expanded clone.

D gene,J gene,V gene,clone size,CDR3 DNA,CDR3 protein
-,TRBJ1-2,TRBV29-1,-,TGCAGCGTTGGACGGCGCGGGGGAGGCCCCTATGGCTACACCTTC,CSVGRRGGGPYGYTF
TRBD2,TRBJ2-5,TRBV5-4,-,TGTGCCAGCAGGCCTCAACTAGCGGGAGGTGGGGGGACCCAGTACTTC,CASRPQLAGGGGTQYF
-,TRBJ2-6,TRBV24-1,-,TGTGCCACCAGTGATCCTTCCGTCAGTGCTGGGGCCAACGTCCTGACTTTC,CATSDPSVSAGANVLTF
TRBD1,TRBJ2-1,TRBV5-1,-,TGCGCCAGCAGCCCCGGGACAGGGGTTGAGCAGTTCTTC,CASSPGTGVEQFF
-,TRBJ1-1,TRBV6-5,-,TGTGCCAGCACCCTACCCCGGGGATGGGCCACTGAAGCTTTCTTT,CASTLPRGWATEAFF
TRBD1,TRBJ1-1,TRBV7-9,-,TGTGCCAGCAGCGGAGGACAGGGGCTTGAAGCTTTCTTT,CASSGGQGLEAFF
-,TRBJ2-1,TRBV21-1,-,TGTGCCAGCAGCATCCCCCGGCGGTATGAGCAGTTCTTC,CASSIPRRYEQFF
TRBD2,TRBJ2-3,TRBV11-3,-,TGTGCCAGCAGCGATCGAGCCGGGACTAGCGGGATTACGCAGTATTTT,CASSDRAGTSGITQYF
TRBD2,TRBJ2-1,TRBV5-4,once,TGTGCCAGCAGCTTAGCGGGGGCTAATCGGGAGCAGTTCTTC,CASSLAGANREQFF
-,TRBJ1-5,TRBV10-3,-,TGTGCCATCAGAGTAACACCTTATCAGCCCCAGCATTTT,CAIRVTPYQPQHF
-,TRBJ2-7,TRBV18,-,TGTGCCAGCTCACCTATCTCAGGGGCCTACGAGCAGTACTTC,CASSPISGAYEQYF
TRBD2,TRBJ2-3,TRBV18,-,TGTGCCAGCTCACCGCTGGGACTAGCGGGAGCTAGCACAGATACGCAGTATTTT,CASSPLGLAGASTDTQYF
TRBD1,TRBJ1-3,TRBV4-1,-,TGCGCCAGCAGCCAAGGGGCCCAGGGGGTGGGCTCTGGAAACACCATATATTTT,CASSQGAQGVGSGNTIYF
-,TRBJ2-1,TRBV27,-,TGTGCCAGCAGTAGCTTAGCGGATAGGTCGGACAATGAGCAGTTCTTC,CASSSLADRSDNEQFF
-,TRBJ2-7,TRBV29-1,-,TGCAGCGTCCCCAGGGAGCAGTACTTC,CSVPREQYF
TRBD1,TRBJ1-4,TRBV7-9,-,TGTGCCAGCAGCGGCAGGGGGTCGGATAATGAAAAACTGTTTTTT,CASSGRGSDNEKLFF
TRBD2,TRBJ2-1,TRBV19,-,TGTGCCAGTAGTATGTATTGGGGACTAGCGGGAGTCAATGAGCAGTTCTTC,CASSMYWGLAGVNEQFF
-,TRBJ2-7,TRBV28,once,TGTGCCAGTACCCCCGGGTACGAGCAGTACTTC,CASTPGYEQYF
-,TRBJ1-1,TRBV2,-,TGTGCCAGCAGACTCAGGGGAAACACTGAAGCTTTCTTT,CASRLRGNTEAFF
-,TRBJ1-5,TRBV3-1/TRBV3-2,-,TGTGCCAGCAGCTCTTCTTGGGGAGGTCGGCCCCAGCATTTT,CASSSSWGGRPQHF